This is a list of T cell receptor beta chains from one sample in a study of blood T cell dynamics during melanoma immunotherapy. The repertoire was sequenced with immunoSEQ multiplex PCR; TCRdb's copy has only in-frame clones and lacks some. The sample yields more than 6,500 clones, approximately 80% seen once. The specimen was blood, collected from a patient treated with checkpoint blockade. These receptors were taken from a human donor with melanoma. Some clones in this sample may be carry-over from other donors' samples. The CDR3 runs from the conserved cysteine through the conserved F or W. Fields, in order: CDR3 DNA, CDR3 protein, clone size, J gene, V gene, D gene. D genes are given only for firm matches. Some rows have no size entry. The others give once, few or many, or a class for an expanded clone.

TGTGCCAGCAGTTCCCCCTTAGCCTACGAGCAGTACTTC	CASSSPLAYEQYF	-	TRBJ2-7	TRBV28	-
TGTGCCAGCACACGGGGGTACGAGCAGTACTTC	CASTRGYEQYF	-	TRBJ2-7	TRBV7-9	-
TGTGCCCTTCGGGGGGCGAGCGAAAAACTGTTTTTT	CALRGASEKLFF	-	TRBJ1-4	TRBV30	-
TGTGCCAGCAGCTTCCAGGGGGCCTACGAGCAGTACTTC	CASSFQGAYEQYF	few	TRBJ2-7	TRBV13	TRBD1
TGTGCCAGCACAGAGTTTCGTACCGGGGAGCTGTTTTTT	CASTEFRTGELFF	-	TRBJ2-2	TRBV28	-
TGCGCCAGCAGCCAAGAGGTCGGGACAGCTAACTATGGCTACACCTTC	CASSQEVGTANYGYTF	-	TRBJ1-2	TRBV4-1	TRBD1
TGTGCCAGCATCAAGGGGGAGATATCTCCCGGCTACACCTTC	CASIKGEISPGYTF	once	TRBJ1-2	TRBV21-1	-
TGTGCCTGGAGTGTCGTTGATAACACTGAAGCTTTCTTT	CAWSVVDNTEAFF	-	TRBJ1-1	TRBV30	-
TGTGCCAGCAGCCTGGGACAGGGGGCTTTGGGTACGCAGTATTTT	CASSLGQGALGTQYF	-	TRBJ2-3	TRBV28	TRBD1
TGTGCGATTGGAGGGACTAGCGGAGCCTACAATGAGCAGTTCTTC	CAIGGTSGAYNEQFF	-	TRBJ2-1	TRBV30	TRBD2